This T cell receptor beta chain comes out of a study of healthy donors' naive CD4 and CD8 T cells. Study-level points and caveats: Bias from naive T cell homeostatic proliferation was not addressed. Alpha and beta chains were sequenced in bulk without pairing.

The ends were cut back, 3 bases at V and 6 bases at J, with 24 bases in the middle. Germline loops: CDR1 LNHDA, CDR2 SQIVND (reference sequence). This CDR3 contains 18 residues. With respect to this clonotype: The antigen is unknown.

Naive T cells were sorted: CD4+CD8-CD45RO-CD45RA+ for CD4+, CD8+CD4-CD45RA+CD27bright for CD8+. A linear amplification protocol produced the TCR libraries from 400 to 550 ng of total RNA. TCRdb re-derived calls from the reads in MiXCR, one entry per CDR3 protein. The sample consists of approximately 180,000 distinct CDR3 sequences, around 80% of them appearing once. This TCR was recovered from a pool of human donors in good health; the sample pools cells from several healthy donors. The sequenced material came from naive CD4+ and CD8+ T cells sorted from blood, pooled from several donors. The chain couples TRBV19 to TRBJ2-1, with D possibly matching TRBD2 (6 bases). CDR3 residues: CASSIVGFGGKALNEQFF. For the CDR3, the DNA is TGTGCCAGTAGTATTGTAGGGTTCGGCGGGAAGGCCCTCAATGAGCAGTTCTTC.